The source of this T cell receptor beta chain is a study of control samples from healthy donors and cancer patients. The protocol was immunoSEQ multiplex PCR, while the TCRdb copy is restricted to in-frame clones and leaves out a portion. Here the sample spans roughly 70,000 clones, 84% being singletons. This clone was counted a few times. Specimen: blood. This TCR came from a man aged 45-65 years in good health.

The CDR3 nucleotides read TGTGCCAGCAGCCGGGACCATAGGCAAAACATTCAGTACTTC. Its translation is CASSRDHRQNIQYF. The genes are TRBV7-2 and TRBJ2-4; D may match TRBD1 or TRBD2 (5 bases each). The CDR3 has 14 amino acids. The V end lost 5 bases, the J end lost 5 bases, and 13 bases lay between the germline ends. The germline V gene has CDR1 SGHTA and CDR2 FQGNSA.